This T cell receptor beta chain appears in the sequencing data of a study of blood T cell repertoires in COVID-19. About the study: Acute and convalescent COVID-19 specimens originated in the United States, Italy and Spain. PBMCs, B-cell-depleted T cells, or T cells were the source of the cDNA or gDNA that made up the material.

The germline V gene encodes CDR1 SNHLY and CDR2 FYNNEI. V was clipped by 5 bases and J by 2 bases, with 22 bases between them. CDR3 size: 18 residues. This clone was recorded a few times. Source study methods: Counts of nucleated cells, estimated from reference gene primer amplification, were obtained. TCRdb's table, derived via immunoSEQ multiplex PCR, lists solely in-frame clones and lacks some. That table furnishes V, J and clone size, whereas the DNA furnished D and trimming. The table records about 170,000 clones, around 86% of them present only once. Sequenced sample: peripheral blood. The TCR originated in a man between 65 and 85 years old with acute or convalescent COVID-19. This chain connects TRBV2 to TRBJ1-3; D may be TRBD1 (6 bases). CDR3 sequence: CASSTGTSWTNPGNTIYF. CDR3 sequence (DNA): TGTGCCAGCAGTACCGGGACATCCTGGACAAATCCTGGAAACACCATATATTTT.